This entry features one T cell receptor (beta chain) sequence. What it binds is not known. TCRdb re-called the RT-PCR reads through MiXCR, storing one row per CDR3 protein. The sample lists approximately 700,000 distinct CDR3 sequences, more than 15% occurring once. This record comes from a study of response to subunit inactivated influenza vaccine. Overall study results and limits: A suggestion made by the authors is that each seasonal influenza vaccination recruits few new T cells.

There are 15 residues in the CDR3. Per the germline V gene, CDR1 is SGHTA and CDR2 is FQGNSA. Germline trimming cut 0 bases from V and 5 bases from J; bases unmatched to any gene: 5. The clonotype comes from a man aged 50 to 60 who received an inactivated influenza vaccine. This specimen was PBMCs from blood, taken roughly 12 days after vaccination. The chain combines TRBV7-2 with TRBJ2-5; 8 positions agree with TRBD1. The CDR3 region has the DNA TGTGCCAGCAGCTTAGCTGGACAGGGCCTGGAGACCCAGTACTTC. This sequence encodes CASSLAGQGLETQYF.